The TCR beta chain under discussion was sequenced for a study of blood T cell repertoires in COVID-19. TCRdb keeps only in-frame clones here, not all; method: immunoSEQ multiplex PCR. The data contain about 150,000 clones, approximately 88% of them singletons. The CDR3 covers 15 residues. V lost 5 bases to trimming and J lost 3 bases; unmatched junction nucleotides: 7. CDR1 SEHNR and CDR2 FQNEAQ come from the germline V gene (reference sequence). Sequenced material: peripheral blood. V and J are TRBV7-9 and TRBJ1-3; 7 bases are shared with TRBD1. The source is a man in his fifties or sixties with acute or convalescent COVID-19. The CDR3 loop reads CASSPDRALGNTIYF. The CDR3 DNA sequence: TGTGCCAGCAGCCCTGACAGGGCCCTTGGAAACACCATATATTTT.